Sequencing of this T cell receptor beta chain was carried out in a study of CD4 T cells in relation to SARS-CoV-2 and coronaviruses. In the study overall: After 10 to 11 days of antigen culture, PBMC TCR beta CDR3s were sequenced. Convalescent patients had median age 38.5 years, range roughly 21 to 75.

Sorted naive or memory CD4+ cells met CEF peptides for around ten days. Data came from immunoSEQ multiplex PCR; TCRdb stores just in-frame clones and leaves some out. The sample has about 36,000 clones, more than 65% seen once. For this clone: As yet, its antigen is unknown.

Study results and caveats: Samples before the pandemic and after infection were not matched within any donor.

The sample taken for sequencing was memory CD4+ T cells from PBMCs, cultured in vitro. The clonotype was recovered from an adult with COVID-19.

As DNA, the CDR3 is TGCAGCGCCGGGACAGGGCCCTACGAGCAGTACTTC. It translates to CSAGTGPYEQYF. The rearrangement links TRBV29-1 to TRBJ2-7, with TRBD1 identical over 9 bases. CDR3 length: 12 residues. After removal of 7 bases from V and 2 bases from J, the junction contained 3 bases not matched to a gene. The V gene's germline CDR1 is SQVTM and CDR2 ANQGSEA.